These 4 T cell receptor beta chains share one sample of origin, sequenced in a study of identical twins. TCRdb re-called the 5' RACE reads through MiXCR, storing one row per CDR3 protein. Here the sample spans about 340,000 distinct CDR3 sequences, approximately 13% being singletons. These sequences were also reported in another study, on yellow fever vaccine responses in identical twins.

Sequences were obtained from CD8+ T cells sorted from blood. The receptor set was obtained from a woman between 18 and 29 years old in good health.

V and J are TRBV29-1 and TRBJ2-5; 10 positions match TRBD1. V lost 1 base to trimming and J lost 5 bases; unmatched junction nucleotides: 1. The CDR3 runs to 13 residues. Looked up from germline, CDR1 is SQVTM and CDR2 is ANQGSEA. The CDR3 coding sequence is TGCAGCGTTGAAGGGACAGGGGGGGAGACCCAGTACTTC. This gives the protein CSVEGTGGETQYF.

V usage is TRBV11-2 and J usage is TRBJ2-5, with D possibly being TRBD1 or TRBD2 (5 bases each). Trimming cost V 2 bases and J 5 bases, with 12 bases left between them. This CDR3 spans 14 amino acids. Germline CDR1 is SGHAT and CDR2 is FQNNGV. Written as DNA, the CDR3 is TGTGCCAGCAGCTTATCATGGGGGTATGAGACCCAGTACTTC. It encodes CASSLSWGYETQYF. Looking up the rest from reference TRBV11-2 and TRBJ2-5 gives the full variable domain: EAGVAQSPRYKIIEKRQSVAFWCNPISGHATLYWYQQILGQGPKLLIQFQNNGVVDDSQLPKDRFSAERLKGVDSTLKIQPAKLEDSAVYLCASSLSWGYETQYFGPGTRLLVL.

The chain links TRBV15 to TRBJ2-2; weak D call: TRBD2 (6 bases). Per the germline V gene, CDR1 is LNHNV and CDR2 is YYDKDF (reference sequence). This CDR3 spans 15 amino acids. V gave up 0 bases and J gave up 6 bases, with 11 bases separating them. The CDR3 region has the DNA TGTGCCACCAGCAGAGATTCAGCGGGCGCCGGGGAGCTGTTTTTT. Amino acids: CATSRDSAGAGELFF.

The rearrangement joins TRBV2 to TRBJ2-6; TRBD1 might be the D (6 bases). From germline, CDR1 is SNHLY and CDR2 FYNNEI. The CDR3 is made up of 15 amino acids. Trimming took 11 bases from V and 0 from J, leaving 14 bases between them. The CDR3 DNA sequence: TGTGCCTTGGGGGACACTAGCTCTGGGGCCAACGTCCTGACTTTC. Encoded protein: CALGDTSSGANVLTF.